This T cell receptor beta chain was recorded in a study of T cell repertoires in cytomegalovirus infection. Study details: Epitope selection comprised recently identified HLA-C-restricted CMV epitopes and well-studied HLA-B-restricted CMV epitopes.

The CDR3 covers 17 residues. Trimming cost V 4 bases and J 3 bases; bases outside gene matches: 8. The germline V gene has CDR1 DFQATT and CDR2 SNEGSKA (reference sequence). This clonotype was seen a handful of times. The antigen is undetermined. Study outcomes and limitations: In two of eight donors, the top clonotype was HLA-C-restricted CMV-specific.

TCRdb re-called the reads with MiXCR, one entry per CDR3 protein. Of some 940,000 distinct CDR3 sequences in the sample, approximately 32% were seen once. The TCR comes from a human donor in good health (CMV status not recorded). Some clones in this sample may be carry-over from other donors' samples. Sequencing used cultured CD8+ T cells from PBMCs, obtained from culture after CMV antigen stimulation. The V call is TRBV20-1, the J call TRBJ2-3; TRBD2 agrees at 15 bases. CDR3 sequence: CSATRTSGGAGTDTQYF. As DNA, the CDR3 is TGCAGTGCTACTAGGACTAGCGGGGGGGCGGGGACAGATACGCAGTATTTT.